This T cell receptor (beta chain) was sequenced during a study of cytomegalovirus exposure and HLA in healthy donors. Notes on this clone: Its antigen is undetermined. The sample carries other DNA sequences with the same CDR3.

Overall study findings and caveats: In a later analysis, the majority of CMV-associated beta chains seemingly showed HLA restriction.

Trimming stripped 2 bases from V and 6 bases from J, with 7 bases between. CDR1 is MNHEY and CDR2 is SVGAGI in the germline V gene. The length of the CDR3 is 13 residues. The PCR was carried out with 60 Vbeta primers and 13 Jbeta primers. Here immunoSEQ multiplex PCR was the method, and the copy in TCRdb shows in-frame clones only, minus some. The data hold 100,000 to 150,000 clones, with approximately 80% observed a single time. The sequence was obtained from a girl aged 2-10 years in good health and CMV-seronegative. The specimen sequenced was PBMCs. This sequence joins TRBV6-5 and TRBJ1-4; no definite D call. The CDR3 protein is CASSYGRYEKLFF. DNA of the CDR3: TGTGCCAGCAGTTACGGTCGGTATGAAAAACTGTTTTTT.